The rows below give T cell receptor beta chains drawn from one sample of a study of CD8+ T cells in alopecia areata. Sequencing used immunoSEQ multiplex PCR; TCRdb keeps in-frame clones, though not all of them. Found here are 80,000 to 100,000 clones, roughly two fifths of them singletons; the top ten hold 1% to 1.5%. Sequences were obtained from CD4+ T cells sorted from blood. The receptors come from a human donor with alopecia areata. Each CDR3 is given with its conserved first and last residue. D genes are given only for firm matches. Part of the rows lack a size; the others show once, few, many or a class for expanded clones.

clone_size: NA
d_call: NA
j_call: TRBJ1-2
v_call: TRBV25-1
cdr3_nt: TGTGCCAGCAGGGAAGACAGCTATGGCTACACCTTC
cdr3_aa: CASREDSYGYTF

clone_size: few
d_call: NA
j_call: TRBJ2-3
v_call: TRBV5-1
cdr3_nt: TGCGCCAGCAGCGCCGGGTATGCTCGCACAGATACGCAGTATTTT
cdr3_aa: CASSAGYARTDTQYF

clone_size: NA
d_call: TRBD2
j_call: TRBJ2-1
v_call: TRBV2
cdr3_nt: TGTGCCAGCGTATCTAGCGGGGGCCCTTGGAATGAGCAGTTCTTC
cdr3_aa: CASVSSGGPWNEQFF

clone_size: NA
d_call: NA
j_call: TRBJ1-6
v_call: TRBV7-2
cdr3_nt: TGTGCCAGCAGCTTAGCGGGCAGAGATAATTCACCCCTCCACTTT
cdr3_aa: CASSLAGRDNSPLHF

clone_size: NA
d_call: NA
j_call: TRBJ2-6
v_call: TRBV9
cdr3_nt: TGTGCCAGCAGAAACCCTGGGGCCAACGTCCTGACTTTC
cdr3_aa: CASRNPGANVLTF

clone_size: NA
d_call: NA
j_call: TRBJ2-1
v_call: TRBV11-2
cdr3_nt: TGTGCCAGCAGCCGTGATCAGGGTAGGTCGACCAATGAGCAGTTCTTC
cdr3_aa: CASSRDQGRSTNEQFF

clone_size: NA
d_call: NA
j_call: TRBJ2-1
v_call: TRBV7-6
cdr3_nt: TGTGCCAGCAGCAATCCCGTCGGGAGTGGTTCCTACAATGAGCAGTTCTTC
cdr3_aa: CASSNPVGSGSYNEQFF

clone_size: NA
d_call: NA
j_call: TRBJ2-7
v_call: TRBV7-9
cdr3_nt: TGTGCCAGCAGCCTCGGGACCGCGCACGGCGAGCAGTACTTC
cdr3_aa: CASSLGTAHGEQYF

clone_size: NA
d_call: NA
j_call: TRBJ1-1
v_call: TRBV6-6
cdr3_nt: TGTGCCAGTGGTCCGAGAGGAAGAGACACTGAAGCTTTCTTT
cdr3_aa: CASGPRGRDTEAFF

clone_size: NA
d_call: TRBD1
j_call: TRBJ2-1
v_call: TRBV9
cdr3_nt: TGTGCCAGCAGCGTAGCCCCGGCGGGACAGGGGTACAATGAGCAGTTCTTC
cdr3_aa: CASSVAPAGQGYNEQFF

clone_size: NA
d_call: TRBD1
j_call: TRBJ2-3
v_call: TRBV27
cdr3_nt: TGTGCCAGCAGTTGGGCCCCAAATTTAGGGGGCACCACAGATACGCAGTATTTT
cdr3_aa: CASSWAPNLGGTTDTQYF

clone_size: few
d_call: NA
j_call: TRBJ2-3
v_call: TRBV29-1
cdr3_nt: TGCAGCGTTGTTGTCTCCACAGATACGCAGTATTTT
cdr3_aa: CSVVVSTDTQYF

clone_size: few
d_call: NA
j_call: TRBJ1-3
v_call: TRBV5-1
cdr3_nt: TGCGCCAGCAGCTTGGAAGTCGCGGGTACTGGAAACACCATATATTTT
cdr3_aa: CASSLEVAGTGNTIYF

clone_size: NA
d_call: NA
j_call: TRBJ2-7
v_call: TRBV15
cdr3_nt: TGTGCCACCAGCAGGAGGGCCACCAACGAGCAGTACTTC
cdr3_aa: CATSRRATNEQYF

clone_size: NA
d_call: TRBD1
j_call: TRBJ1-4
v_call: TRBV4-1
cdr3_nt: TGCGCCAGCAGCCAGGACCGGGACAGGGCTAATGAAAAACTGTTTTTT
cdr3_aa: CASSQDRDRANEKLFF

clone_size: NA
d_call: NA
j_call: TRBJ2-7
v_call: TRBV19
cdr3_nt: TGTGCTACAAGCAGCCGACAGCGCTTCGCTTCGGACGAGCAGTACTTC
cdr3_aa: CATSSRQRFASDEQYF

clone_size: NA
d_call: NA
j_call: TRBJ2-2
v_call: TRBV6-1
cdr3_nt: TGTGCCAGCAGTCCGGGGACCAACACCGGGGAGCTGTTTTTT
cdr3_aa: CASSPGTNTGELFF

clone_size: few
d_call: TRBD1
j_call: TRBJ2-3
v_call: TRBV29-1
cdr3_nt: TGCAGCGTTGATGGGACAGGGGGGGATACGCAGTATTTT
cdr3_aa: CSVDGTGGDTQYF

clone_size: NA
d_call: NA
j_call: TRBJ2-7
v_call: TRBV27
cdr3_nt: TGTGCCAGCAGTTTTCTAGGAAGCGAGCAGTACTTC
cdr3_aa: CASSFLGSEQYF

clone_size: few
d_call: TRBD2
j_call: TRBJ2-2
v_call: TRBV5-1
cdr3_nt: TGCGCCAGCAGCGCCCGGACTAGCGGGACGAACACCGGGGAGCTGTTTTTT
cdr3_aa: CASSARTSGTNTGELFF

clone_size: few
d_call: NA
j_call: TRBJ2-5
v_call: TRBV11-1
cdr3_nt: TGTGCCAGCACCGACCAGTCCGTGGAGACCCAGTACTTC
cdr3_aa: CASTDQSVETQYF